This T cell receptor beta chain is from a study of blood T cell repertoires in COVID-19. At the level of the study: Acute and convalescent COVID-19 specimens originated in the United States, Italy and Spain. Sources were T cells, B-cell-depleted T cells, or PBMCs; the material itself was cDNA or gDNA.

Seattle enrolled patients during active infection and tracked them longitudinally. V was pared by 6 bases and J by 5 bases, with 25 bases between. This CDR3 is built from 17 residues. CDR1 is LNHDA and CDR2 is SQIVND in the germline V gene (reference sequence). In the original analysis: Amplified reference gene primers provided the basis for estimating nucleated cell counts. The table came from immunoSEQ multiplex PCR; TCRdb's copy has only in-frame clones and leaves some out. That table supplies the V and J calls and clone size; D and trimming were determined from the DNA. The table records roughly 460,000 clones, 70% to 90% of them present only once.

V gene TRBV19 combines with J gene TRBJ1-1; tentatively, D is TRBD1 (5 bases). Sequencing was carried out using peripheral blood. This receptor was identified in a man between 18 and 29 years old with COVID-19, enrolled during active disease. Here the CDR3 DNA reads TGTGCCAGTAGCCGGGTAGGTGGGGCGGGAGTTCGGACTGAAGCTTTCTTT. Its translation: CASSRVGGAGVRTEAFF.